Following are 4 T cell receptor beta chains from one sample sequenced in a study of OX40 agonist ivuxolimab in advanced cancers. The library was generated by the immunoSEQ multiplex PCR assay. In TCRdb, the immuneACCESS table is reduced to in-frame sequences with V and J assigned. These tables do not hold every clone; where another copy was compared, an unresolved V gene accounts for under half, and the others remain unexplained. Across this sample there are over 80,000 clones, with roughly nine tenths seen only once. The ten largest clones add up to around 6% of the sample. The sequencing here drew on CD4+ or CD8+ T cells sorted from blood, taken in a trial of the OX40 agonist ivuxolimab. The receptors derive from an adult with an advanced solid tumor such as melanoma, head and neck, liver or kidney cancer.

The chain carries TRBV7-3 and TRBJ2-2, with a tentative D call TRBD2 (5 bases). V was shortened by 5 bases and J by 5 bases, with 9 bases between the two germline ends. The CDR3 consists of 13 residues. Per germline, CDR1 SGHTA and CDR2 FQGTGA. As DNA, the CDR3 is TGTGCCAGCAGCCGGGGAGAAACCGGGGAGCTGTTTTTT. Encoded protein: CASSRGETGELFF.

This chain uses TRBV11-2 with TRBJ2-1; D possibly corresponds to TRBD2 (6 bases). The CDR3 covers 15 residues. Trimming took 6 bases from V and 7 from J, leaving 19 bases between them. CDR1 and CDR2 from the germline V gene are SGHAT and FQNNGV. Here the CDR3 DNA reads TGTGCCAGCAGTCGTCAGGGCGCGGGGACGAATGAGCAGTTCTTC. It codes for CASSRQGAGTNEQFF.

The J gene is TRBJ2-1, the V gene TRBV6-5, with 12 bases identical to TRBD2. The J segment lost 7 bases and the V segment lost 2 bases, leaving 3 bases of the junction unmatched. The CDR3 has 15 amino acids. The V gene's germline CDR1 is MNHEY and CDR2 SVGAGI. The CDR3 sequence is CASSYDLAGGNEQFF. The CDR3 region has the DNA TGTGCCAGCAGTTACGATCTAGCGGGAGGGAATGAGCAGTTCTTC.

This chain connects TRBV4-1 to TRBJ2-1; 9 nucleotides match TRBD2. Germline-derived CDR1 and CDR2 are MGHRA and YSYEKL. This CDR3 is built from 15 residues. Trimming cost V 0 bases and J 3 bases; bases outside gene matches: 0. CDR3 bases: TGCGCCAGCAGCCAAGATAGCGGGGGCTACAATGAGCAGTTCTTC. It is translated as CASSQDSGGYNEQFF.